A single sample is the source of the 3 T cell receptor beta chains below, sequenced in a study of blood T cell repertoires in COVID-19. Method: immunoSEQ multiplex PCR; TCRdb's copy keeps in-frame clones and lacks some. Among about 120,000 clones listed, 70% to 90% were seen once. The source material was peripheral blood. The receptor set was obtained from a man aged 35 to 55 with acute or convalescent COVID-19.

CDR3: CASSWDRVTEAFF. As DNA, the CDR3 is TGTGCCAGCAGTTGGGACAGGGTTACTGAAGCTTTCTTT. The genes are TRBV27 and TRBJ1-1; TRBD1 matches at 9 bases. The CDR3 sequence is 13 residues long. With V trimmed by 4 bases and J by 5 bases, 2 bases remained unmatched. CDR1 is MNHEY, CDR2 SMNVEV, per germline (reference sequence).

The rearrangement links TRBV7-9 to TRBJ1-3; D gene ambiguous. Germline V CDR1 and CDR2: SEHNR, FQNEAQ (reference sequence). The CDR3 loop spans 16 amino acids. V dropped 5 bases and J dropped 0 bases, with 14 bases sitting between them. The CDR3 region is CASSAHLADSGNTIYF. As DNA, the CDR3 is TGTGCCAGCAGCGCCCACCTGGCGGACTCTGGAAACACCATATATTTT.

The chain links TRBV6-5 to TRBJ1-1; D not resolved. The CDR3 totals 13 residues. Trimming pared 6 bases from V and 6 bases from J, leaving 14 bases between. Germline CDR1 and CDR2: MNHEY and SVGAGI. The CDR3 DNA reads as TGTGCCAGCAGACGACGGACTCCAGCTGAAGCTTTCTTT. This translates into CASRRRTPAEAFF.